The 11 T cell receptor beta chains listed next were all sequenced from one sample in a study of shared clonotypes between healthy human individuals. The repertoire was sequenced with immunoSEQ multiplex PCR; TCRdb's copy has only in-frame clones and lacks some. This table holds 2 million to 2.5 million clones, around 93% found once. Sample: naive CD4+ T cells from PBMCs. Subset specified: CD45RA+ positively selected. The receptors stem from a man aged 18 to 29 in good health. Some clones in this sample may be carry-over from other donors' samples.

The CDR3 DNA follows: TGCAGCGTTGACACGGGAGGGCGCCCCTACAATGAGCAGTTCTTC. Its protein is CSVDTGGRPYNEQFF. This rearrangement joins TRBV29-1 to TRBJ2-1, with TRBD2 matching over 8 bases. Trimming cost V 3 bases and J 2 bases; bases outside gene matches: 6. The germline V gene encodes CDR1 SQVTM and CDR2 ANQGSEA. The length of the CDR3 is 15 residues.

Only one count was recorded for this clone. This rearrangement joins TRBV7-9 to TRBJ2-5; D gene uncertain. Trimming took 5 bases from V and 3 from J, leaving 10 bases between them. The CDR3 runs to 13 residues. The germline CDR1 and CDR2 sequences are SEHNR and FQNEAQ (reference sequence). The CDR3 loop is CASSRSIKETQYF. As DNA, the CDR3 is TGTGCCAGCAGCCGATCAATAAAAGAGACCCAGTACTTC.

A single count supports this clone. This chain connects TRBV5-6 to TRBJ2-1; the D is unclear. This CDR3 has 16 amino acids. Trimming shortened V by 4 bases and J by 5 bases, and 19 bases separated the two germline ends. Germline CDR1 and CDR2: SGHDT and YYEEEE. The CDR3 bases are TGTGCCAGCAGCCCGTATGGTAGAGTTCACCACAATGAGCAGTTCTTC. Translation: CASSPYGRVHHNEQFF.

The J gene is TRBJ2-1, the V gene TRBV15; 14 bases line up with TRBD2. Germline CDR1 LNHNV, CDR2 YYDKDF (reference sequence). The V and J ends lost 0 bases and 6 bases, in that order; junction bases with no gene match: 4. This CDR3 is built from 17 residues. The DNA for the CDR3 is TGTGCCACCAGCAGAGAACTCGGGACTAGCGGGAGCAATGAGCAGTTCTTC. Translating gives CATSRELGTSGSNEQFF.

The chain combines TRBV7-2 with TRBJ2-7; TRBD2 is a possible D gene (5 bases). Germline CDR1 is SGHTA and CDR2 is FQGNSA. The length of the CDR3 is 15 residues. Between the trimmed V and J ends, which lost 4 bases and 2 bases, there was a span of 15 bases. The CDR3 protein is CASSSARVPTYEQYF. The CDR3 DNA is TGTGCCAGCAGCTCGGCGAGGGTTCCGACCTACGAGCAGTACTTC. Filled out from reference TRBV7-2 and TRBJ2-7, the complete variable domain reads GAGVSQSPSNKVTEKGKDVELRCDPISGHTALYWYRQSLGQGLEFLIYFQGNSAPDKSGLPSDRFSAERTGGSVSTLTIQRTQQEDSAVYLCASSSARVPTYEQYFGPGTRLTVT.

V usage is TRBV28 and J usage is TRBJ2-2, with 10 bases matching TRBD2. Germline CDR1 is MDHEN and CDR2 is SYDVKM. The CDR3 length is 15 residues. The V and J ends lost 5 bases and 7 bases, in that order; junction bases with no gene match: 7. The DNA of the CDR3 is TGTGCCAGCAGTATTAGCGGGAGGAGTGTCGGGGAGCTGTTTTTT. Its protein is CASSISGRSVGELFF.

V and J are TRBV5-4 and TRBJ2-7; 11 nucleotides match TRBD1. With 3 bases clipped from V and 6 bases from J, the junction kept 14 bases outside the gene matches. This CDR3 is built from 17 residues. In germline, CDR1 is SGHNT, CDR2 YYREEE (reference sequence). This chain's CDR3 is CASSSPLGQGVGSEQYF. The DNA for the CDR3 is TGTGCCAGCAGCTCACCTTTGGGACAGGGGGTGGGGTCCGAGCAGTACTTC.

This clone was found a few times. V usage is TRBV18 and J usage is TRBJ1-3; TRBD1 matches at 8 bases. Per germline, CDR1 KGHSH and CDR2 LQKENI. J was trimmed by 4 bases and V by 3 bases; bases with no gene match: 5. The CDR3 extends over 15 amino acids. The CDR3 nucleotides read TGTGCCAGCTCACCGTCCCGGGACAGGGGAAACACCATATATTTT. It encodes CASSPSRDRGNTIYF.

V usage is TRBV30 and J usage is TRBJ2-7, with D possibly TRBD1 on 5 matching bases. This CDR3 region has 10 residues. The germline gives CDR1 GTSNPN, CDR2 SVGIG (reference sequence). V shed 5 bases and J shed 12 bases, with 14 bases lying between them. CDR3: CAWGAGHRYF. The CDR3 coding sequence is TGTGCCTGGGGTGCCGGACACAGGTACTTC.

The chain carries TRBV7-2 and TRBJ2-7; tentatively, D is TRBD1 (6 bases). This CDR3 spans 14 amino acids. Germline CDR1 SGHTA, CDR2 FQGNSA. Trimming took 3 bases from V and 2 from J, leaving 11 bases between them. The CDR3 bases are TGTGCCAGCAGCTTCGGACAGCCGACCTACGAGCAGTACTTC. This translates into CASSFGQPTYEQYF.

This sequence joins TRBV7-8 and TRBJ1-1; 7 bases are shared with TRBD1. Trimming removed 3 bases from V and 5 bases from J; junction bases left unmatched: 9. The CDR3 sequence is 15 residues long. Germline V gene sequence: CDR1 SGHVS, CDR2 FQNEAQ. The CDR3 loop is CASSLEGARGTEAFF. DNA of the CDR3: TGTGCCAGCAGCTTGGAGGGGGCGCGGGGGACTGAAGCTTTCTTT.